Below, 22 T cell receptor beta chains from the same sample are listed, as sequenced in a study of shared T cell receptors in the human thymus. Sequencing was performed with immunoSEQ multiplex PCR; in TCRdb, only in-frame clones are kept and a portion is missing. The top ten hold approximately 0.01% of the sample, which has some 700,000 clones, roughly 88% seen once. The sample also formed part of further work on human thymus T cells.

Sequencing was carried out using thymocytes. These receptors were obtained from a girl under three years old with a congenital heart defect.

The CDR3 nucleotides are TGTGCCAGCTCACCTATGGGGGGGCCCTACAATGAGCAGTTCTTC. This sequence encodes CASSPMGGPYNEQFF. The J gene is TRBJ2-1, the V gene TRBV18, with D perhaps matching TRBD2 (7 bases). This CDR3 is built from 15 residues. Trimming took 3 bases from V and 2 from J, leaving 11 bases between them. Germline V gene sequence: CDR1 KGHSH, CDR2 LQKENI.

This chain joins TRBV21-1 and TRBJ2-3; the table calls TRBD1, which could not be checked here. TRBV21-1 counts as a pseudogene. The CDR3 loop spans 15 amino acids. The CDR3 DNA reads TGTGCCAGCAGCAATAAAGGGGAAGGGTGGGATACGCAGTATTTT. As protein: CASSNKGEGWDTQYF.

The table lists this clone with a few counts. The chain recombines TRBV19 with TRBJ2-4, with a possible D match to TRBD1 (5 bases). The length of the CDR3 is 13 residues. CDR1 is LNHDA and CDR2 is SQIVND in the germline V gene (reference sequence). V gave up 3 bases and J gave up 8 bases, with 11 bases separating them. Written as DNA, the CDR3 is TGTGCCAGTAGTATTCCCAGGGCCCACATTCAGTACTTC. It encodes CASSIPRAHIQYF.

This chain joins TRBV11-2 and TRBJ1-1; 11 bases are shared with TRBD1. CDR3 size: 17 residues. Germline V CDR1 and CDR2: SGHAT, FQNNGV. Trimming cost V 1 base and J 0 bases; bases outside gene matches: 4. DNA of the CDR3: TGTGCCAGCAGCTTAGCGGGACAGGGGGACATGAACACTGAAGCTTTCTTT. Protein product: CASSLAGQGDMNTEAFF.

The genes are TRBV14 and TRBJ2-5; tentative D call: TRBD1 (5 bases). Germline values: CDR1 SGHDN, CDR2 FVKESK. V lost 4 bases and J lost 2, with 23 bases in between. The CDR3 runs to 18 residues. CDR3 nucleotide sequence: TGTGCCAGCAGCCCGACACGTCAGAGAACAAGGGGACAAGAGACCCAGTACTTC. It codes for CASSPTRQRTRGQETQYF.

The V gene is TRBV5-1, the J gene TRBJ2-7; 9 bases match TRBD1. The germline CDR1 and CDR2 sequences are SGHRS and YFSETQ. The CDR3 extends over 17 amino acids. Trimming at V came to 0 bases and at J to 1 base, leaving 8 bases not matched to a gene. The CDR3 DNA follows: TGCGCCAGCAGCTTGGATTGTCGGGACAGGGCATCCTACGAGCAGTACTTC. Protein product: CASSLDCRDRASYEQYF.

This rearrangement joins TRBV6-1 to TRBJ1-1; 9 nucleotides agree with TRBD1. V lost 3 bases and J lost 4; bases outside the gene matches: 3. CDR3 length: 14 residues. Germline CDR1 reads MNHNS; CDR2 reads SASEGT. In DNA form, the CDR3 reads TGTGCCAGCAGTGACGTGGGACAGGGCACTGAAGCTTTCTTT. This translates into CASSDVGQGTEAFF.

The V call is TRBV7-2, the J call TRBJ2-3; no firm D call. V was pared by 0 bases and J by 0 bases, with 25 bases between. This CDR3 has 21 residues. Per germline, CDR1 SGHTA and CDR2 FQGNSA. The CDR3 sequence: CASSLAVRSLSPLISTDTQYF. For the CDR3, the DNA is TGTGCCAGCAGCTTAGCCGTGAGATCTCTATCCCCCCTAATTAGCACAGATACGCAGTATTTT.

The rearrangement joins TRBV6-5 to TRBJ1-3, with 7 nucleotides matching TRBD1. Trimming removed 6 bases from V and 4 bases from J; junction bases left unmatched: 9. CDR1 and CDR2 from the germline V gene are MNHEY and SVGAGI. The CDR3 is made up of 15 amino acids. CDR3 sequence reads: CASRGTGVDGNTIYF. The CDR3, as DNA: TGTGCCAGCAGGGGAACAGGGGTGGACGGAAACACCATATATTTT.

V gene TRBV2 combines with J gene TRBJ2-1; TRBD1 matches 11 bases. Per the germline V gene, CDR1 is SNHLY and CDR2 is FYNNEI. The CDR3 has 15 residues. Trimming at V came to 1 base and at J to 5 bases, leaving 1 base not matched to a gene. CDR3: CASSEGDRGDNEQFF. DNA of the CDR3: TGTGCCAGCAGTGAAGGGGACAGGGGGGACAATGAGCAGTTCTTC.

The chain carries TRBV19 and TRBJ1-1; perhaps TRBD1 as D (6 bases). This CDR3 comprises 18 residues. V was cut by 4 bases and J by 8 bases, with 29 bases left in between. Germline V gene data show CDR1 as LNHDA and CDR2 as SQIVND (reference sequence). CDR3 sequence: CASSRHPQPDRIWSEAFF. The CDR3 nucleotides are TGTGCCAGTAGTAGACATCCTCAGCCCGACAGGATATGGTCCGAAGCTTTCTTT.

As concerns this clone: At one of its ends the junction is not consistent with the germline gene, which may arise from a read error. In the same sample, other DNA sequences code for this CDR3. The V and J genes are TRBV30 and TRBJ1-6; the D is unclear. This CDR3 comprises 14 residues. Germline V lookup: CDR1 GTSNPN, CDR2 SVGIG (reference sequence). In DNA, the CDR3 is TGTGCCTGGACGGAGAGCTCCTATAATTCCCCCCTCCACTTT. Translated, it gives CAWTESSYNSPLHF.

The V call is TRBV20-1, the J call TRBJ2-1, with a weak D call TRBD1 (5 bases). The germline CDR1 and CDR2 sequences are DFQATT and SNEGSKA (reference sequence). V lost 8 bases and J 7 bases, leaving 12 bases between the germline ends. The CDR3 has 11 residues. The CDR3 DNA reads TGCAGTCCCCCCAGGGTGAATGAGCAGTTCTTC. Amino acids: CSPPRVNEQFF.

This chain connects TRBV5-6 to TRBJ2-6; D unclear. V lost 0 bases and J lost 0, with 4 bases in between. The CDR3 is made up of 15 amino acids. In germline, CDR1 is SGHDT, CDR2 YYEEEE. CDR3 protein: CASSLGVSGANVLTF. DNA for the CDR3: TGTGCCAGCAGCTTGGGCGTCTCTGGGGCCAACGTCCTGACTTTC.

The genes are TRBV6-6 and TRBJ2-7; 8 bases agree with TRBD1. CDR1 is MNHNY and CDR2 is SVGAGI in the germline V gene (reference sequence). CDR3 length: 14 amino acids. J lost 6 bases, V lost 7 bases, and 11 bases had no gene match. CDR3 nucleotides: TGTGCCAGCACCCTGGGGACAGGATCGTCCGAGCAGTACTTC. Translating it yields CASTLGTGSSEQYF.

For the CDR3, the DNA is TGTGCCAGTAGTATATTCCCTCGACTCGACTGGCCAGCGCAGAATGGGGAGCAGTACTTC. It specifies CASSIFPRLDWPAQNGEQYF. This rearrangement joins TRBV19 to TRBJ2-7; no clear D gene. Trimming removed 2 bases at V and 7 bases at J, with 33 bases between. The germline V gene has CDR1 LNHDA and CDR2 SQIVND (reference sequence). This CDR3 has 20 residues.

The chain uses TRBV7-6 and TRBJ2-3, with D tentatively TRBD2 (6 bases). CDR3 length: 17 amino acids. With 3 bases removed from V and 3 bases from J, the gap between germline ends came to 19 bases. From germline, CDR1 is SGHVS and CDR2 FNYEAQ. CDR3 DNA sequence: TGTGCCAGCAGCTTGGGGATGTGTGGAGGGGTGACAGATACGCAGTATTTT. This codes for CASSLGMCGGVTDTQYF.

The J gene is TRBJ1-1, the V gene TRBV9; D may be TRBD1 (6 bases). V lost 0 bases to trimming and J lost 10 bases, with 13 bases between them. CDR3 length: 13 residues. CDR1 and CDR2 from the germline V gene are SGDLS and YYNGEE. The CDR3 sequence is CASSVADGTTAFF. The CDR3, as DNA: TGTGCCAGCAGCGTAGCTGACGGGACAACAGCTTTCTTT.

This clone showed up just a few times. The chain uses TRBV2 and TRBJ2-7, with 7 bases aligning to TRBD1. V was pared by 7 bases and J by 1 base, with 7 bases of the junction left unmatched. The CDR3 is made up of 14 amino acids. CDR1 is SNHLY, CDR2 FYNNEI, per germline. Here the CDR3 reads CASIPDRSSYEQYF. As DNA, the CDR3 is TGTGCCAGCATTCCGGACAGGAGTTCCTACGAGCAGTACTTC.

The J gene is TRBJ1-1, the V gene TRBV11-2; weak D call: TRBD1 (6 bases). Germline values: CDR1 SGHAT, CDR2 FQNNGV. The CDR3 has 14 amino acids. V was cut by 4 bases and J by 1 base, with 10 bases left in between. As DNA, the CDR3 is TGTGCCAGCAGCTCACAGGGTCCGAACACTGAAGCTTTCTTT. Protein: CASSSQGPNTEAFF. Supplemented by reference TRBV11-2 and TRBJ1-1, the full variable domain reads EAGVAQSPRYKIIEKRQSVAFWCNPISGHATLYWYQQILGQGPKLLIQFQNNGVVDDSQLPKDRFSAERLKGVDSTLKIQPAKLEDSAVYLCASSSQGPNTEAFFGQGTRLTVV.

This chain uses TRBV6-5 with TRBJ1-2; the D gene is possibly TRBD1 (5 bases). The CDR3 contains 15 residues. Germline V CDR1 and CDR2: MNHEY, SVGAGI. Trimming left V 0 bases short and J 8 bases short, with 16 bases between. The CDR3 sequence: CASSYSGSGLEGYTF. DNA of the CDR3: TGTGCCAGCAGTTACTCGGGGTCAGGGTTGGAGGGCTACACCTTC.

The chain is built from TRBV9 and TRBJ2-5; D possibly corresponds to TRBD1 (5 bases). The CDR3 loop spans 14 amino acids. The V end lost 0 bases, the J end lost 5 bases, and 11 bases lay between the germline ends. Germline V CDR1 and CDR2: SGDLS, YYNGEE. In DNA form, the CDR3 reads TGTGCCAGCAGCGTAGGGGGCCTAGGGGAGACCCAGTACTTC. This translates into CASSVGGLGETQYF. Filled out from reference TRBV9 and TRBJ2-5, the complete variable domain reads DSGVTQTPKHLITATGQRVTLRCSPRSGDLSVYWYQQSLDQGLQFLIQYYNGEERAKGNILERFSAQQFPDLHSELNLSSLELGDSALYFCASSVGGLGETQYFGPGTRLLVL.